Below, one TCR beta chain is given with its context. The record originates from a study of blood T cell repertoires in COVID-19. Per the germline V gene, CDR1 is SGHRS and CDR2 is YFSETQ. Trimming left V 4 bases short and J 1 base short, with 14 bases between. There are 16 residues in the CDR3. In the source study's methods: Reference gene primer amplification in the assay estimated nucleated cell counts. The table came from immunoSEQ multiplex PCR; TCRdb's copy has only in-frame clones and leaves some out. V, J and clone size derive from that table, while D and trimming were established from the DNA sequence. The data show about 170,000 clones, 70% to 90% seen once. Patients at the Seattle site were enrolled during active infection and followed longitudinally.

Sequencing was performed on peripheral blood. This chain uses TRBV5-1 with TRBJ2-2; tentative D call: TRBD1 (7 bases). The receptor's source is an older woman with COVID-19, enrolled during active disease. In DNA, the CDR3 is TGCGCCAGCAGCCGAAGACAGGGAGGGAACACCGGGGAGCTGTTTTTT. It specifies CASSRRQGGNTGELFF.